One T cell receptor beta chain is described in this entry. The study drew participants aged roughly 18 to 89 years from 20 to 30 US areas. The record originates from a study of blood T cell repertoires in COVID-19. At the level of the study: Donors in the United States, Italy and Spain gave samples during acute or convalescent COVID-19.

This CDR3 is 14 amino acids long. Germline CDR1 and CDR2: MNHNY and SVGAGI (reference sequence). Trimming cost V 2 bases and J 1 base, with 8 bases left between them. Some clones are missing from TCRdb's copy, which holds only in-frame ones; the method was immunoSEQ multiplex PCR. The table has about 480,000 clones, 88% seen once. The sequence came from a woman between 40 and 50 years old who had recovered from COVID-19. The J gene is TRBJ1-1, the V gene TRBV6-6; D remains unclear. The sample comprised PBMCs or T cells enriched from blood (not recorded which). The CDR3 region is CASSYGPENTEAFF. The DNA of the CDR3 is TGTGCCAGCAGTTACGGGCCGGAGAACACTGAAGCTTTCTTT.